These T cell receptor beta chains were read from a single sample in a study of cytomegalovirus exposure and HLA in healthy donors. Data came from immunoSEQ multiplex PCR; TCRdb stores just in-frame clones and leaves some out. Of some 180,000 clones listed, roughly 74% are singletons. Sample: PBMCs. These receptors were taken from a woman aged 25-40 years in good health and CMV-seropositive. Both conserved end residues are part of each CDR3. D genes are given only for firm matches. Clone size appears in some rows only: once, few, many, or a class for an expanded clone.

d_gene	v_gene	j_gene	len	abundance	CDR3nt	CDR3aa
-	TRBV5-4	TRBJ2-5	14	-	TGTGCCAGCAGCTTGTCTTCAGGACAAGAGACCCAGTACTTC	CASSLSSGQETQYF
-	TRBV28	TRBJ1-1	13	-	TGTGCCAGCAGTTCCTGGGCGGGCGCTGAAGCTTTCTTT	CASSSWAGAEAFF
-	TRBV28	TRBJ1-6	12	-	TGTGCCAGCAGTTTTCCCGGTGGACCCCTCCACTTT	CASSFPGGPLHF
TRBD1	TRBV9	TRBJ2-5	14	-	TGTGCCAGCAGCGGATCCGGGACAGGAGAGACCCAGTACTTC	CASSGSGTGETQYF
TRBD2	TRBV29-1	TRBJ2-3	15	-	TGCAGCGCAACTCCTACTAGCGGTTGGACAGATACGCAGTATTTT	CSATPTSGWTDTQYF
-	TRBV11-1	TRBJ1-6	15	-	TGTGCCAGCAGCTTAGCGGACAGCTTTAGTTCACCCCTCCACTTT	CASSLADSFSSPLHF
TRBD1	TRBV27	TRBJ1-2	13	-	TGTGCCAGCAGCCCGGACAGGGAAGGGGGCTACACCTTC	CASSPDREGGYTF
-	TRBV5-4	TRBJ2-7	15	-	TGTGCCAGCAGTCGCCGGGACTCCTCGTCCTACGAGCAGTACTTC	CASSRRDSSSYEQYF
-	TRBV7-9	TRBJ2-2	14	-	TGTTCCAGCAGCCCCCAGGGGTTGAACGGGGAGCTGTTTTTT	CSSSPQGLNGELFF
-	TRBV14	TRBJ1-2	15	few	TGTGCCAGCAGCCAAGAGACAACAGCTAACTATGGCTACACCTTC	CASSQETTANYGYTF
-	TRBV10-1	TRBJ2-2	12	-	TGCGCCAGCAGTAGCAACACCGGGGAGCTGTTTTTT	CASSSNTGELFF